This T cell receptor (beta chain) was captured by sequencing in a study of Ad26.COV2.S vaccination and SARS-CoV-2 variants. About the research overall: In the study, Ad26.COV2.S was injected intramuscularly once, or twice 56 days apart.

Treatment reported: roughly 20 received Ad26.COV2.S at low or high dose, single or two shots; roughly 5 received placebo; per-sample allocation not given. Collection of samples fell on day 63 after the first vaccine or placebo injection. Donor was an adult aged 18-55 years in Boston. The administered vaccine (an Ad26 vector) expressed Wuhan-strain SARS-CoV-2 spike. This table comes from immunoSEQ multiplex PCR, and its TCRdb copy is limited to in-frame clones, with some not included. The data show a few hundred thousand clones, around 90% seen once. Whole-study results and caveats: Similar non-spike TCR breadth was observed in recipients of vaccine and of placebo.

Concerning this clone: No antigen is known for it.

This TCR was sampled from a person aged 18-65 years who received the Ad26.COV2.S COVID-19 vaccine or a placebo. Material: peripheral blood, obtained in a trial of Ad26.COV2.S vaccine versus placebo.

CDR3 bases: TGTGCCACCAGTGATCCCCGACTAGCGGGTACGGCGACCCAGTACTTC. It codes for CATSDPRLAGTATQYF. This rearrangement joins TRBV24-1 to TRBJ2-5, with 10 bases lining up with TRBD2. CDR3 length: 16 residues. With V trimmed by 3 bases and J by 7 bases, 10 bases remained unmatched. Germline V CDR1 and CDR2: KGHDR, SFDVKD.